This T cell receptor (beta chain) was sequenced during a study of T cells expressing NK-cell markers. As for the study in general: In the group of eight sequenced donors, seven were HCMV-seropositive and one was seronegative. Study-level points and caveats: A range of about 1.0-8% of CD8+ T cells consisted of dominant NKG2C+ clonotypes in more than five donors.

The CDR3 loop spans 16 amino acids. Germline V gene lookup returns CDR1 MNHEY and CDR2 SVGAGI. Of note for this clonotype: What it recognizes is unknown.

After re-calling the 5' RACE reads, TCRdb lists one entry per CDR3 protein, DNA absent. The sample's table shows 150,000 to 200,000 distinct CDR3 sequences. The rearrangement links TRBV6-5 to TRBJ1-2; TCRdb gives TRBD1 as the D gene, but with no DNA this cannot be confirmed. Sequenced input: blood T cells: a sorted CD56 or NKG2C T cell subset, CD4+ or CD8+ T cells, or bulk PBMC T cells (not recorded which). The clonotype comes from a man aged 18-75 years in good health. This CDR3 is CASSYSGDSAKMDYTF.